A selection of T cell receptor beta chains follows, all from one sample in a study of early T cells in non-severe SARS-CoV-2 infection. TCRdb passed the 5' RACE reads through MiXCR, listing each CDR3 protein once. This sample yields 85,000 to 90,000 distinct CDR3 sequences, of which about 15% are seen a single time; roughly 7.2% belongs to the top ten. Sequencing was carried out using whole blood. The receptor source for this set is an adult who was a healthcare worker with PCR-confirmed SARS-CoV-2 infection or an uninfected control (not recorded which). The CDR3 runs from the conserved cysteine through the conserved F or W. D genes are given only for firm matches. Clone size is shown for a subset of rows, as once, few, many or a class of expanded clone.

J: TRBJ1-5
D: -
size: many
length: 15
V: TRBV30
CDR3: CAWSVQGGPGRPQHF
DNA: TGTGCCTGGAGTGTACAGGGAGGGCCGGGTAGGCCCCAGCATTTT

J: TRBJ2-7
D: -
size: -
length: 15
V: TRBV5-4
CDR3: CASSFLLAPIHEQYF
DNA: TGTGCCAGCAGCTTCCTCCTGGCGCCGATCCACGAGCAGTACTTC

J: TRBJ2-1
D: -
size: -
length: 12
V: TRBV29-1
CDR3: CSAAGRIHEQFF
DNA: TGCAGCGCCGCGGGGAGGATTCATGAGCAGTTCTTC

J: TRBJ2-3
D: TRBD2
size: -
length: 18
V: TRBV27
CDR3: CASSAPSLAGVNTDTQYF
DNA: TGTGCCAGCAGCGCACCTTCACTAGCGGGAGTCAACACAGATACGCAGTATTTT

J: TRBJ1-1
D: -
size: many
length: 17
V: TRBV18
CDR3: CASHPLWRALRPAEAFF
DNA: TGTGCCAGCCACCCACTGTGGCGAGCCCTCAGGCCCGCTGAAGCTTTCTTT

J: TRBJ2-3
D: TRBD1
size: many
length: 14
V: TRBV2
CDR3: CASSSPTGTDTQYF
DNA: TGTGCCAGCAGTTCTCCGACAGGGACAGATACGCAGTATTTT

J: TRBJ1-1
D: -
size: -
length: 13
V: TRBV4-1
CDR3: CASSQRGRTEAFF
DNA: TGCGCCAGCAGCCAAAGGGGTCGGACTGAAGCTTTCTTT

J: TRBJ2-5
D: -
size: few
length: 13
V: TRBV14
CDR3: CASGKRLQETQYF
DNA: TGTGCCAGCGGAAAGCGGCTCCAAGAGACCCAGTACTTC

J: TRBJ2-5
D: -
size: -
length: 13
V: TRBV27
CDR3: CASSLAKKETQYF
DNA: TGTGCCAGCAGTTTAGCAAAAAAAGAGACCCAGTACTTC

J: TRBJ2-1
D: -
size: -
length: 14
V: TRBV20-1
CDR3: CSARRGGRNSARVF
DNA: TGCAGTGCTAGAAGGGGGGGCCGGAATAGCGCCAGAGTCTTC

J: TRBJ2-7
D: TRBD2
size: many
length: 16
V: TRBV4-1
CDR3: CASSQDASGRIYEQYF
DNA: TGCGCCAGCAGCCAAGATGCTAGCGGGAGAATCTACGAGCAGTACTTC

J: TRBJ2-1
D: -
size: few
length: 16
V: TRBV27
CDR3: CASSLYSGGTYNEQFF
DNA: TGTGCCAGCAGTTTGTATAGCGGTGGAACCTACAATGAGCAGTTCTTC

J: TRBJ1-3
D: -
size: -
length: 15
V: TRBV7-9
CDR3: CASSPGRDVGNTIYF
DNA: TGTGCCAGCAGCCCCGGCCGGGACGTCGGAAACACCATATATTTT

J: TRBJ1-4
D: -
size: -
length: 16
V: TRBV7-2
CDR3: CASSPPLGRGNEKLFF
DNA: TGTGCCAGCAGCCCACCCCTCGGCCGGGGGAATGAAAAACTGTTTTTT

J: TRBJ2-3
D: -
size: -
length: 14
V: TRBV28
CDR3: CASRPQGMAHTQYF
DNA: TGTGCCAGCAGACCCCAGGGAATGGCCCATACGCAGTATTTT

J: TRBJ2-7
D: -
size: -
length: 13
V: TRBV10-3
CDR3: CAINGQSSYEQYF
DNA: TGTGCCATCAATGGACAAAGCTCCTACGAGCAGTACTTC

J: TRBJ1-2
D: TRBD1
size: few
length: 15
V: TRBV28
CDR3: CASSEQGGPNYGYTF
DNA: TGTGCCAGCAGTGAACAGGGGGGGCCAAACTATGGCTACACCTTC

J: TRBJ2-7
D: TRBD2
size: -
length: 14
V: TRBV12-3/TRBV12-4
CDR3: CASREAGGHYEQYF
DNA: TGTGCCAGCAGAGAAGCGGGAGGGCACTACGAGCAGTACTTC

J: TRBJ1-4
D: TRBD1
size: few
length: 12
V: TRBV29-1
CDR3: CSVGQGDEKLFF
DNA: TGCAGCGTTGGCCAGGGGGATGAAAAACTGTTTTTT

J: TRBJ1-5
D: -
size: few
length: 15
V: TRBV28
CDR3: CASSHRGGGYQPQHF
DNA: TGTGCCAGCAGTCACCGCGGGGGCGGGTATCAGCCCCAGCATTTT

J: TRBJ2-1
D: -
size: many
length: 12
V: TRBV5-6
CDR3: CASSLSYNEQFF
DNA: TGTGCCAGCAGCCTCTCCTACAATGAGCAGTTCTTC

J: TRBJ1-1
D: -
size: -
length: 13
V: TRBV29-1
CDR3: CRASLTGNTEAFF
DNA: TGCCGAGCGTCCTTAACAGGGAACACTGAAGCTTTCTTT

J: TRBJ2-3
D: TRBD2
size: many
length: 15
V: TRBV10-2
CDR3: CASKGLAGVTDTQYF
DNA: TGCGCCAGCAAGGGACTAGCGGGAGTGACAGATACGCAGTATTTT

J: TRBJ2-1
D: TRBD1
size: many
length: 17
V: TRBV7-2
CDR3: CASSSGMGTASYNEQFF
DNA: TGTGCCAGCAGCTCCGGGATGGGGACAGCCTCCTACAATGAGCAGTTCTTC

J: TRBJ1-2
D: -
size: few
length: 10
V: TRBV28
CDR3: CAPPSHGYTF
DNA: TGTGCTCCCCCCAGCCATGGCTACACCTTC

J: TRBJ2-7
D: -
size: -
length: 14
V: TRBV5-1
CDR3: CASSLRGPAYEQYF
DNA: TGCGCCAGCAGCTTACGGGGCCCCGCGTACGAGCAGTACTTC

J: TRBJ2-3
D: -
size: -
length: 14
V: TRBV20-1
CDR3: CSAESDMPTDTQYF
DNA: TGCAGTGCTGAATCAGACATGCCCACAGATACGCAGTATTTT

J: TRBJ1-2
D: -
size: few
length: 13
V: TRBV3-1
CDR3: CASSQDLDYGYTF
DNA: TGTGCCAGCAGCCAAGATCTTGACTATGGCTACACCTTC

J: TRBJ1-2
D: TRBD1
size: few
length: 12
V: TRBV6-2/TRBV6-3
CDR3: CASNEGARGYTF
DNA: TGTGCCAGCAACGAGGGGGCGAGAGGCTACACCTTC

J: TRBJ2-1
D: TRBD2
size: -
length: 15
V: TRBV12-3/TRBV12-4
CDR3: CASSVIAGAYNEQFF
DNA: TGTGCCAGCAGTGTCATAGCGGGTGCCTACAATGAGCAGTTCTTC

J: TRBJ2-1
D: TRBD2
size: few
length: 20
V: TRBV24-1
CDR3: CATSDPSGRAGEGSYNEQFF
DNA: TGTGCCACCAGTGATCCTAGCGGGAGGGCCGGAGAAGGCTCCTACAATGAGCAGTTCTTC

J: TRBJ1-2
D: -
size: -
length: 17
V: TRBV3-1
CDR3: CASSRLGLNSANYGYTF
DNA: TGTGCCAGCAGCCGCCTCGGACTTAACAGCGCTAACTATGGCTACACCTTC